The TCR beta chain under discussion was sequenced for a study of identical twins. Study results and caveats: The authors drew conclusions from cross-sectional statistical analysis rather than following the same donors. Twins shared out-of-frame alpha sequences with excess low generation probability.

Carrying unique molecular identifiers, the cDNA also gained a universal primer site through template switching. TCRdb passed the 5' RACE reads through MiXCR, listing each CDR3 protein once. The sample consists of around 470,000 distinct CDR3 sequences, around 14% of them appearing once. V lost 1 base, J lost 1 base, and 7 bases stayed unmatched. Germline V gene data show CDR1 as SGHRS and CDR2 as YFSETQ. The length of the CDR3 is 16 residues. A few counts support this clonotype. The antigen is unknown. These data also featured in a second study, about yellow fever vaccine responses in identical twins.

This receptor was identified in a woman aged 18-30 years in good health. Material: CD4+ T cells sorted from blood. This chain connects TRBV5-1 to TRBJ2-5; 7 bases align to TRBD1. The CDR3 here is CASSLTAGGFQETQYF. The CDR3 DNA reads as TGCGCCAGCAGCTTGACGGCAGGGGGTTTCCAAGAGACCCAGTACTTC.